This T cell receptor (beta chain) emerged from a study of blood T cell repertoires in COVID-19. Study details: The origin of the acute and convalescent COVID-19 samples was the United States, Italy and Spain. From T cells, B-cell-depleted T cells, or PBMCs came the material, which was cDNA or gDNA.

V shed 8 bases, J shed 4 bases, and the junction held 8 bases outside the gene matches. The CDR3 covers 15 residues. CDR1 is MNHEY and CDR2 is SMNVEV in the germline V gene (reference sequence). Original processing methods: It was from reference gene primer amplification that nucleated cell counts were estimated. Sequencing used immunoSEQ multiplex PCR; TCRdb keeps in-frame clones, though not all of them. From that table come the V and J calls and clone size; the DNA was used to work out D and trimming. The table includes 45,000 to 70,000 clones, 73% detected once. The sequenced material came from peripheral blood. V and J are TRBV27 and TRBJ1-4, with 9 positions matching TRBD1. This clonotype originated in a woman in her forties or fifties with active or convalescent COVID-19. The CDR3 is CASSDGTGFNEKLFF. The CDR3 DNA reads as TGTGCCAGCTCAGACGGGACAGGGTTTAATGAAAAACTGTTTTTT. The complete variable domain, with remaining parts taken from reference TRBV27 and TRBJ1-4, reads EAQVTQNPRYLITVTGKKLTVTCSQNMNHEYMSWYRQDPGLGLRQIYYSMNVEVTDKGDVPEGYKVSRKEKRNFPLILESPSPNQTSLYFCASSDGTGFNEKLFFGSGTQLSVL.